The entry below gives a single T cell receptor (beta chain) sequence along with its context. This entry comes from a study of CD8 T cells in ankylosing spondylitis. V lost 4 bases, J lost 0 bases, and 24 bases lay in between. The CDR3 covers 19 residues. CDR1 SNHLY and CDR2 FYNNEI come from the germline V gene. TCRdb used MiXCR to reprocess the 5' RACE reads, holding one entry per CDR3 protein. The data hold some 200,000 distinct CDR3 sequences, with over 10% observed a single time. V usage is TRBV2 and J usage is TRBJ1-1; a possible D gene is TRBD1 (5 bases). The sequence derives from a male donor with ankylosing spondylitis or in good health (not recorded which). Sequencing input: blood, either unsorted or a sorted T cell fraction (not recorded which). The CDR3 nucleotides read TGTGCCAGCAGTGCGGCAGGATCCAGATCGGGACTACTGAACACTGAAGCTTTCTTT. It specifies CASSAAGSRSGLLNTEAFF. Variable domain in full (rest from reference TRBV2 and TRBJ1-1): EPEVTQTPSHQVTQMGQEVILRCVPISNHLYFYWYRQILGQKVEFLVSFYNNEISEKSEIFDDQFSVERPDGSNFTLKIRSTKLEDSAMYFCASSAAGSRSGLLNTEAFFGQGTRLTVV.